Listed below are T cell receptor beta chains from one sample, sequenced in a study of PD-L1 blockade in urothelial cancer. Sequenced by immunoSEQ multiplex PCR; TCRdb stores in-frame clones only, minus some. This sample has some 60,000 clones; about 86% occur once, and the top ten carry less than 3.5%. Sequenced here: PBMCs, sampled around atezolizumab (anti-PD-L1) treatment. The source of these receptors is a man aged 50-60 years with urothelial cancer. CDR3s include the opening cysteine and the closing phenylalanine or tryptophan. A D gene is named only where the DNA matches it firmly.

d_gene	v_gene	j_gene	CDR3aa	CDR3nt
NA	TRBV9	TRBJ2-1	CASSVSGQKYNEQFF	TGTGCCAGCAGCGTAAGCGGACAGAAATACAATGAGCAGTTCTTC
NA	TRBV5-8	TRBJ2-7	CASSWNPLTGRLVGEQYF	TGTGCCAGCAGCTGGAACCCCTTGACAGGTCGTTTAGTAGGTGAGCAGTACTTC
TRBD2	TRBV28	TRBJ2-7	CTSSFGTSSEQYF	TGTACCAGCAGTTTCGGGACTAGCTCCGAGCAGTACTTC
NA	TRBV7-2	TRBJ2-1	CASTLYNEQFF	TGTGCCAGCACCCTGTACAATGAGCAGTTCTTC
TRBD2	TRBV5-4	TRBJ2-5	CASSLTGRVQETQYF	TGTGCCAGCAGCTTGACCGGGAGGGTACAAGAGACCCAGTACTTC
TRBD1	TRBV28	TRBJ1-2	CASSLGLQGRINGYTF	TGTGCCAGCAGTCTCGGACTACAGGGGAGGATTAATGGCTACACCTTC
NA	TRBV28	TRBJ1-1	CASSLGYRRNTEAFF	TGTGCCAGCAGTTTAGGGTACAGGCGGAACACTGAAGCTTTCTTT
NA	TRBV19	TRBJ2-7	CASTGKVYEQYF	TGTGCCAGTACAGGCAAAGTCTACGAGCAGTACTTC
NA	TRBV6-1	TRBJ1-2	CASSERRGGLTTDGYTF	TGTGCCAGCAGTGAAAGACGGGGGGGATTAACTACGGATGGCTACACCTTC
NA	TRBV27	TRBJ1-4	CATRFSGGNEKLFF	TGTGCCACCCGATTTTCGGGGGGGAATGAAAAACTGTTTTTT